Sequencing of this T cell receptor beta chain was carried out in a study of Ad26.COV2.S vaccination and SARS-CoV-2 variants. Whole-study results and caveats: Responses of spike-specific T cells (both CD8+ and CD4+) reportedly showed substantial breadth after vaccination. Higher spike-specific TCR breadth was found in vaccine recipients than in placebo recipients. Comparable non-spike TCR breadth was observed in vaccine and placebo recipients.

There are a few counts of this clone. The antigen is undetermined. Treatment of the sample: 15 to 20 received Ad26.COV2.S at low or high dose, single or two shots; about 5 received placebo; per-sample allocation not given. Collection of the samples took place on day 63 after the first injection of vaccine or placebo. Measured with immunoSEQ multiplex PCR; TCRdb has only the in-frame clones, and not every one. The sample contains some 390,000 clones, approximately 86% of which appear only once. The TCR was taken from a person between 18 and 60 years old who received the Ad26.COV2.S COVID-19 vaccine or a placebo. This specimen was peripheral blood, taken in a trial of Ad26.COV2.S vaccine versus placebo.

The CDR3 loop is CASSLLQGARGYTF. The CDR3 region has the DNA TGTGCCAGCAGTCTCCTCCAGGGGGCGCGAGGCTACACCTTC. This rearrangement joins TRBV27 to TRBJ1-2; 8 bases agree with TRBD1. Per germline, CDR1 MNHEY and CDR2 SMNVEV (reference sequence). With V trimmed by 5 bases and J by 8 bases, 10 bases remained unmatched. The CDR3 runs 14 residues.